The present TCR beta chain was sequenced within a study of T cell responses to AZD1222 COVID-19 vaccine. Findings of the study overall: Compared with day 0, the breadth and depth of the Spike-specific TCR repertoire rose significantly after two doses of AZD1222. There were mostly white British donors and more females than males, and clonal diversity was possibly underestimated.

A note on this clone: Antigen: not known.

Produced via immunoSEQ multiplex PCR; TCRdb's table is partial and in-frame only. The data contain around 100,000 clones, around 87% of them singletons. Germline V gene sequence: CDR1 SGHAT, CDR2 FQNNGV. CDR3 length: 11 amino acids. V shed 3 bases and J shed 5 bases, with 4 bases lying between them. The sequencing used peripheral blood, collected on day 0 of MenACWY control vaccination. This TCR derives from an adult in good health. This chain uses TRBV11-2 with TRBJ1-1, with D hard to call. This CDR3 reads CASSLRTEAFF. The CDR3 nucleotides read TGTGCCAGCAGCTTGCGGACTGAAGCTTTCTTT.